This T cell receptor (beta chain) came from a study of PD-1 blockade in classical Hodgkin lymphoma (dated by TCRdb to the early 2020s). About the full investigation: Nivolumab dosing was 3 mg/kg intravenously every 2 weeks, continuing until either disease progression or unacceptable toxicity. A peripheral blood immune signature of response to PD-1 blockade in classical Hodgkin lymphoma was defined using TCR beta sequencing and CyTOF. General study outcomes and caveats: The study was limited to a single clinical trial cohort, and causes of repertoire differences, possibly disease activity or prior therapy, remained undefined. Trial patients achieving complete response had baseline diversity similar to newly diagnosed patients, whereas partial responders and progressors had significantly lower diversity. Lower diversity was observed in patients in whom nivolumab was started less than 1 year after ASCT, and these patients were excluded from later analyses so that confounding by immune reconstitution would be avoided. By C4D1, a significant rise was seen in CD4+ TCR diversity but not in CD8+ TCR diversity (p=0.0027 vs p=0.16), and the rise was most apparent among complete responders (p=0.02). Baseline TCR diversity was reported to be lower in newly diagnosed patients than in healthy donors, and even lower in relapsed/refractory patients.

The CDR1 and CDR2 encoded by the germline V gene (reference sequence) are GTSNPN and SVGIG. V lost 4 bases and J lost 4 bases; the stretch between them is 13 bases long. From its cysteine to its phenylalanine, the CDR3 spans 13 amino acids. Here the CDR3 DNA is all that survives: 39 bases in frame from base 1. On this clone: Its cognate antigen has yet to be identified. No base quality information exists; no much larger clone differs at one position.

The sample's time point label, in plain terms: cycle 4 day 1 (C4D1), after less than 7 weeks of nivolumab. Relapse after autologous stem cell transplantation had occurred in all trial patients, and cohorts A, B and C were distinguished by prior brentuximab vedotin exposure. Magnetic negative selection with a Miltenyi CD4+ T cell isolation kit was used to purify CD4+ T cells from thawed PBMCs. The trial cohort was composed of some 57 patients with relapsed/refractory classical Hodgkin lymphoma, for whom complete response, partial response or progressive disease was recorded as best overall response. Single-agent nivolumab was administered to trial patients in the multi-cohort phase II CheckMate 205 trial. An independent review committee assessed best overall response by applying the 2007 International Working Group response criteria. PBMCs from the trial were collected at three points: immediately before nivolumab initiation (C1D1), and during therapy at cycle 2 day 1 and cycle 4 day 1. Peripheral blood was collected in 8 mL Vacutainer Cell Preparation Tubes, from which PBMCs were isolated by centrifugation and then cryopreserved. Purified CD4+ and CD8+ fractions were generated only in cases for which an additional PBMC sample was available. Magnetically labelled cells were removed on LS columns in a quadroMACS separator, and the flow-through was retained as the purified fraction.

The Qiagen DNeasy kit was used to extract genomic DNA from unsorted PBMCs and from the negatively selected CD4+ and CD8+ fractions. Amplification of TCR beta CDR3 regions was done by immunoSEQ multiplex PCR with primers that anneal to V and J segments. A synthetic immune receptor repertoire was used to minimize amplification bias, and any residual bias was removed computationally once sequencing was done. Processing in the source paper ran as follows. Custom Python scripts were used to quantify repertoire diversity as the Shannon entropy index. Unsorted, CD4+ and CD8+ repertoires were examined separately, except in combined analyses, for which CD4+ and CD8+ sequences were merged in silico. A clone was considered expanded if an increase in frequency of at least 2-fold after treatment relative to C1D1 was found, and a pseudocount of 0.5 was applied to clones undetected at baseline. Clones with 0 or 1 copy at C1D1 were classified as singleton clones, and clones with 2 or more copies were classified as non-singleton clones. Clones expanded in unsorted samples were annotated as CD4+, CD8+ or unknown by matching protein sequences in sorted samples from the same patient. Wilcoxon tests on paired samples were used to test changes in diversity from C1D1 to C4D1. As stored in TCRdb, this immuneACCESS dataset retains in-frame rearrangements with V and J assigned. A fraction of the clones does not appear; measured against another copy, unresolved V genes explain less than half of the discrepancy, and the remainder lacks a known reason. From that table come the V and J calls and clone size; the DNA was used to work out D and trimming. This sample lists tens of thousands of clones; about 94% were detected once. The top ten clonotypes cover roughly 0.3% of the sample.

Sequenced here: CD4+ T cells from blood, sampled before the fourth cycle of nivolumab. This sequence uses TRBV30 and TRBJ1-2, with TRBD1 as a weak D call on 5 bases. The clonotype originates from a human donor with classical Hodgkin lymphoma. The DNA sequence reads TGTGCCTGGACACTTCAGGGCGGCTATGGCTACACCTTC. This is translated as CAWTLQGGYGYTF.